The rows below give T cell receptor beta chains drawn from one sample of a study of radiotherapy plus CTLA-4 blockade in lung cancer. The repertoire was sequenced with immunoSEQ multiplex PCR; TCRdb's copy has only in-frame clones and lacks some. The sample has tens of thousands of clones, less than 85% seen once; the top ten hold about a sixth. The source material was peripheral blood, sampled from a patient treated with radiotherapy plus ipilimumab. These receptors were obtained from a human donor with non-small cell lung cancer whose response to radiotherapy plus ipilimumab could not be evaluated. Some clones in this sample may be carry-over from other donors' samples. Both conserved end residues are part of each CDR3. The D gene is left open where the match is weak. A row's size may be missing; if present it is once, few, many or a size class.

TRBJ2-2 | TRBV5-8 | - | TRBD1 | CASSLNRGAGELFF | TGTGCCAGCAGCTTGAACAGGGGCGCCGGGGAGCTGTTTTTT
TRBJ1-1 | TRBV15 | - | TRBD1 | CATSRGQGRRAYTEAFF | TGTGCCACCAGCAGAGGACAGGGAAGAAGGGCTTACACTGAAGCTTTCTTT
TRBJ1-5 | TRBV6-5 | once | - | CASRQGTNQPQHF | TGTGCCAGCAGGCAGGGAACTAATCAGCCCCAGCATTTT
TRBJ2-3 | TRBV4-1 | - | TRBD2 | CASSQSPTSGDTQYF | TGCGCCAGCAGCCAGAGCCCGACTAGCGGGGATACGCAGTATTTT
TRBJ2-7 | TRBV6-5 | - | TRBD2 | CASSNTLGGSYEQYF | TGTGCCAGCAGCAACACCCTGGGGGGGTCCTACGAGCAGTACTTC
TRBJ2-1 | TRBV28 | - | - | CASLPVGLNNEQFF | TGTGCCAGCTTACCCGTGGGACTTAACAATGAGCAGTTCTTC
TRBJ2-1 | TRBV25-1 | - | TRBD1 | CASRQGGDNEQFF | TGTGCCAGCCGACAGGGGGGAGACAATGAGCAGTTCTTC
TRBJ2-5 | TRBV7-2 | - | - | CASSLATSYQETQYF | TGTGCCAGCAGCTTGGCTACTAGTTACCAAGAGACCCAGTACTTC
TRBJ1-6 | TRBV10-3 | few | - | CAISESGGGHINSPLHF | TGTGCCATCAGTGAGTCTGGCGGGGGACATATTAATTCACCCCTCCACTTT
TRBJ2-1 | TRBV6-1 | - | TRBD2 | CASGLAGLVFNEQFF | TGTGCCAGCGGACTAGCGGGGCTCGTTTTCAATGAGCAGTTCTTC
TRBJ1-5 | TRBV10-3 | - | - | CAISDTGRNQPQHF | TGTGCCATCAGTGACACAGGGCGGAATCAGCCCCAGCATTTT
TRBJ2-2 | TRBV7-6 | - | - | CASSLAGIPGELFF | TGTGCCAGCAGCTTAGCCGGGATTCCGGGGGAGCTGTTTTTT
TRBJ1-4 | TRBV28 | few | - | CASIQGGGGNEKLFF | TGTGCCAGCATTCAAGGCGGGGGCGGGAATGAAAAACTGTTTTTT
TRBJ1-2 | TRBV4-3 | few | - | CASSLTWGGQNYGYTF | TGCGCCAGCAGCCTCACTTGGGGGGGGCAAAACTATGGCTACACCTTC
TRBJ2-7 | TRBV5-4 | - | TRBD2 | CASSSSGGEIIEQYF | TGTGCCAGCAGCTCTAGCGGGGGAGAGATAATCGAGCAGTACTTC
TRBJ2-5 | TRBV7-2 | - | - | CASSLWSSASPETQYF | TGTGCCAGCAGCTTATGGAGTTCGGCTAGTCCCGAGACCCAGTACTTC
TRBJ1-3 | TRBV9 | few | - | CASQAGSMISGNTIYF | TGTGCCTCCCAGGCAGGAAGCATGATCTCTGGAAACACCATATATTTT
TRBJ1-2 | TRBV5-1 | - | TRBD1 | CASSFQWTGNYGYTF | TGCGCCAGCAGCTTTCAATGGACAGGAAACTATGGCTACACCTTC
TRBJ1-1 | TRBV19 | few | - | CASSVGTLNTEAFF | TGTGCCAGTAGTGTGGGGACACTGAACACTGAAGCTTTCTTT
TRBJ2-2 | TRBV13 | - | - | CASSLQRTTGELFF | TGTGCCAGCAGCCTCCAGCGGACGACCGGGGAGCTGTTTTTT
TRBJ2-1 | TRBV5-1 | - | TRBD2 | CASSSSAGEYYNEQFF | TGCGCCAGCAGCTCCTCCGCGGGGGAGTACTACAATGAGCAGTTCTTC
TRBJ1-1 | TRBV6-5 | medium-sized | - | CASSLQEPAEAFF | TGTGCCAGCAGCCTGCAAGAGCCCGCCGAAGCTTTCTTT
TRBJ1-1 | TRBV2 | - | TRBD1 | CASSDSGQGVAFF | TGTGCCAGCAGTGATTCGGGACAGGGTGTAGCTTTCTTT
TRBJ1-2 | TRBV7-3 | - | - | CASSREGRSDGYTF | TGTGCCAGCAGCCGGGAGGGCAGGTCGGATGGCTACACCTTC
TRBJ2-3 | TRBV10-3 | once | - | CAISEGPASTDTQYF | TGTGCCATCAGTGAGGGGCCGGCTAGCACAGATACGCAGTATTTT
TRBJ2-2 | TRBV5-4 | - | TRBD2 | CASSFELAGNTGELFF | TGTGCCAGCAGCTTTGAGTTAGCGGGGAACACCGGGGAGCTGTTTTTT
TRBJ2-7 | TRBV18 | - | - | CASSPSGDEQYF | TGTGCCAGCTCACCCTCAGGGGACGAGCAGTACTTC
TRBJ2-1 | TRBV6-5 | - | - | CASWESSYNEQFF | TGTGCCAGCTGGGAGAGCTCCTACAATGAGCAGTTCTTC
TRBJ1-2 | TRBV6-1 | - | TRBD1 | CASSEGREVALRTGGWGYTF | TGTGCCAGCAGTGAAGGTCGCGAGGTGGCCTTGAGGACAGGGGGCTGGGGCTACACCTTC
TRBJ1-2 | TRBV5-6 | - | - | CASSFGAVYGYTF | TGTGCCAGCAGCTTTGGGGCTGTCTATGGCTACACCTTC
TRBJ1-4 | TRBV7-2 | few | TRBD1 | CASSEQGARGEKLFF | TGTGCCAGCAGCGAACAGGGGGCACGGGGTGAAAAACTGTTTTTT
TRBJ2-6 | TRBV4-2 | - | - | CASSLQGDTRANVLTF | TGTGCCAGCAGCCTTCAAGGGGACACCAGGGCCAACGTCCTGACTTTC
TRBJ2-3 | TRBV7-9 | - | - | CASSLYSSTDTQYF | TGTGCCAGCAGCTTGTACTCTAGCACAGATACGCAGTATTTT
TRBJ2-7 | TRBV6-5 | - | TRBD1 | CASSGGGQGNYEQYF | TGTGCCAGCAGTGGGGGAGGACAGGGTAATTACGAGCAGTACTTC
TRBJ2-7 | TRBV28 | - | - | CASWRDSSYEQYF | TGTGCCAGCTGGAGGGACAGCTCCTACGAGCAGTACTTC
TRBJ2-2 | TRBV6-4 | medium-sized | - | CASSLLSTGELFF | TGTGCCAGCAGCCTGTTGAGCACCGGGGAGCTGTTTTTT